Listed here are 3 T cell receptor beta chains from one sample, sequenced in a study of blood T cell repertoires in COVID-19. The assay was immunoSEQ multiplex PCR, and TCRdb's table has in-frame clones only and misses some. The table has 150,000 to 200,000 clones, roughly 78% seen once; the top ten hold 2.8%. The sequenced sample consisted of peripheral blood. The receptor source for this set is an elderly woman with active or convalescent COVID-19.

The chain uses TRBV19 and TRBJ1-5; the D is unclear. Germline assignment: CDR1 LNHDA and CDR2 SQIVND (reference sequence). The CDR3 has 15 amino acids. Deletions cut 8 bases from V and 4 bases from J, with 18 bases between. The CDR3 here is CASPRSRGPNQPQHF. CDR3 coding DNA: TGTGCCAGTCCGCGGTCGAGAGGGCCGAATCAGCCCCAGCATTTT.

The J gene is TRBJ1-1, the V gene TRBV2, with 7 bases lining up with TRBD1. V lost 6 bases to trimming and J lost 4 bases; unmatched junction nucleotides: 8. In germline, CDR1 is SNHLY, CDR2 FYNNEI. The CDR3 sequence is 14 residues long. The DNA for the CDR3 is TGTGCCAGCAGAGAGCAGACAGGGACCACTGAAGCTTTCTTT. This encodes CASREQTGTTEAFF. The whole variable domain, filled in from reference TRBV2 and TRBJ1-1, reads EPEVTQTPSHQVTQMGQEVILRCVPISNHLYFYWYRQILGQKVEFLVSFYNNEISEKSEIFDDQFSVERPDGSNFTLKIRSTKLEDSAMYFCASREQTGTTEAFFGQGTRLTVV.

The table lists this clone with a few counts. CDR3 region: CASNVEPSYEQYF. The CDR3, as DNA: TGTGCCAGCAACGTCGAGCCCTCCTACGAGCAGTACTTC. The rearrangement links TRBV10-3 to TRBJ2-7; D is unresolved. Trimming pared 10 bases from V and 0 bases from J, leaving 13 bases between. The CDR3 extends over 13 amino acids. Germline CDR1 ENHRY, CDR2 SYGVKD.